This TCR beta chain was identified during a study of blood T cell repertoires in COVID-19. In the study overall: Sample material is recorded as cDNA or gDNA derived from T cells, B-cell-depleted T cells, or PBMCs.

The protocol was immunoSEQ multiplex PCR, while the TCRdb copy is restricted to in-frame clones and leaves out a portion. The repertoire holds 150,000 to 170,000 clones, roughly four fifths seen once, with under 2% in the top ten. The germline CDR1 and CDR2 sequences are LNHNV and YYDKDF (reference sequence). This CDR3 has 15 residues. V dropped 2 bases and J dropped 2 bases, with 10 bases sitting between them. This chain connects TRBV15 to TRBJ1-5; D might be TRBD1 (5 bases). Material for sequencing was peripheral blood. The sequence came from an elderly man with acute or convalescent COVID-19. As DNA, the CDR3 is TGTGCCACCAGCAGACGGGGGACGGGCAATCAGCCCCAGCATTTT. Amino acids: CATSRRGTGNQPQHF.